This T cell receptor (beta chain) was identified during a study of post-analysis software for immune sequencing data. At the level of the study: The disease courses spanned relapsing-remitting, secondary progressive and progressive-relapsing forms of multiple sclerosis. Findings and caveats of the study: For normalized Chao1 diversity, multiple sclerosis patients scored significantly lower than controls did. Several TRBV segments were more frequent in patients than controls; TRBV5-6, TRBV5-1 and TRBV20-1 belonged to this group. The F measure placed samples prepared in the same batch into strongly shared clusters.

Turning to this clonotype: The antigen remains undetermined.

There are 12 residues in the CDR3. V was shortened by 2 bases and J by 12 bases, with 11 bases between the two germline ends. From germline, CDR1 is WSHSY and CDR2 SAAADI. Included in the TCR beta cDNA libraries were unique molecular identifiers. A population of roughly 1 to 11 million T cells gave rise to approximately 500,000 cDNA molecules. TCRdb redid the calling of the PCR reads with MiXCR, one entry per CDR3 protein. There are almost 700,000 distinct CDR3 sequences in the sample; around 64% occur only once, and 10% to 12% lies in the top ten. The rearrangement joins TRBV10-2 to TRBJ2-1; a weak D match, TRBD1 (6 bases). The source is a girl aged 2 to 9 with multiple sclerosis. Material for sequencing was blood. The DNA for the CDR3 is TGCGCCAGCAGTGAGCAGGGGTTCGGGCAGTTCTTC. This encodes CASSEQGFGQFF.